The 16 T cell receptor beta chains listed next were all sequenced from one sample in a study of T-cell memory formation after mild COVID-19 (dated by TCRdb to the early 2020s). To prepare the library, 5' RACE was applied. Sequencing relied on an Illumina NovaSeq 6000. The public sequencing data were trimmed at Q25 with fastp and processed into clonotypes with MiXCR by TCRdb, which kept only in-frame beta chains. Entries that share a CDR3 protein sequence are merged under the most common genes and DNA. This sample comprises 200,000 to 250,000 distinct CDR3 sequences, roughly 15% of them detected only once. Roughly 3.6% of the sample rests with the top ten. The sequenced material came from PBMCs or a T cell subset sorted from them (not recorded which). The source is a man aged 18 to 29 who had mild COVID-19 (a few samples of this study predate the infection). The sample titles of this study are shuffled in the database, so cell type and time point are left out; the donor was told from shared clones.

In its sample, this clonotype was seen once. The V gene is TRBV7-8, the J gene TRBJ2-6, with D perhaps matching TRBD1 (6 bases). This CDR3 has 18 residues. Per germline, CDR1 SGHVS and CDR2 FQNEAQ. The V end was cut by 5 bases, the J end by 0 bases, with 17 bases between. CDR3 protein: CASSPRTGTPSGANVLTF. Written as DNA, the CDR3 is TGTGCCAGCAGCCCGCGGACCGGGACACCCTCTGGGGCCAACGTCCTGACTTTC. The variable domain in full, completed from reference TRBV7-8 and TRBJ2-6, reads GAGVSQSPRYKVAKRGQDVALRCDPISGHVSLFWYQQALGQGPEFLTYFQNEAQLDKSGLPSDRFFAERPEGSVSTLKIQRTQQEDSAVYLCASSPRTGTPSGANVLTFGAGSRLTVL.

This clonotype was recorded only once. V gene TRBV23-1 combines with J gene TRBJ1-2; possibly TRBD1 for D (5 bases). TRBV23-1 is an ORF, and what it does is uncertain. The CDR3 has 19 residues. The V end lost 0 bases, the J end lost 6 bases, and 26 bases lay between the germline ends. CDR3 residues: CASSQSKGPGYASGHGYTF. In DNA, the CDR3 is TGCGCCAGCAGTCAATCGAAAGGGCCAGGGTATGCGTCGGGACATGGCTACACCTTC.

This clonotype was counted a few times. This chain connects TRBV7-8 to TRBJ2-6; the D is unclear. Germline V gives CDR1 SGHVS, CDR2 FQNEAQ. This CDR3 has 17 amino acids. V was shortened by 5 bases and J by 4 bases, with 18 bases between the two germline ends. The CDR3 nucleotides are TGTGCCAGCAGCCAGGATAGTCGAGGAGCCGGGGCCAACGTCCTGACTTTC. It encodes CASSQDSRGAGANVLTF.

This clonotype was picked up a small number of times. V and J are TRBV9 and TRBJ2-1; 7 bases agree with TRBD1. V shed 4 bases and J 8 bases; nucleotides not matched to a gene: 3. The length of the CDR3 is 12 residues. Per the germline V gene, CDR1 is SGDLS and CDR2 is YYNGEE. In DNA, the CDR3 is TGTGCCAGCAGCCCCGACAGGGATGAGCAGTTCTTC. This sequence encodes CASSPDRDEQFF.

This clonotype has only a few counts. This chain connects TRBV6-2 or TRBV6-3 to TRBJ1-4, with unresolved D. Trimming took 4 bases from V and 2 from J, leaving 5 bases between them. This CDR3 is built from 13 residues. Germline CDR1 is MNHEY and CDR2 is SVGEGT. The CDR3 is CASSWRTNEKLFF. CDR3 bases: TGTGCCAGCAGTTGGCGGACTAATGAAAAACTGTTTTTT.

The chain uses TRBV29-1 and TRBJ2-1; 12 bases fit TRBD2. The CDR3 spans 13 residues. The germline V gene encodes CDR1 SQVTM and CDR2 ANQGSEA. V gave up 8 bases and J gave up 8 bases; unmatched junction bases: 7. The CDR3 region is CSKSSGGADEQFF. The CDR3 region has the DNA TGCAGCAAATCTAGCGGGGGGGCCGATGAGCAGTTCTTC.

This chain uses TRBV5-1 with TRBJ2-3; TRBD1 might be the D (6 bases). The V end lost 0 bases, the J end lost 5 bases, and 10 bases lay between the germline ends. The CDR3 sequence is 14 residues long. Germline loops: CDR1 SGHRS, CDR2 YFSETQ. CDR3 DNA sequence: TGCGCCAGCAGCTTGGACAGGGCAGTAGATACGCAGTATTTT. This gives the protein CASSLDRAVDTQYF.

This rearrangement joins TRBV20-1 to TRBJ2-4; TRBD2 matches 10 bases. J lost 0 bases, V lost 5 bases, and 4 bases had no gene match. The CDR3 sequence is 15 residues long. Germline V gene lookup returns CDR1 DFQATT and CDR2 SNEGSKA (reference sequence). CDR3 residues: CSAQSGGVAKNIQYF. The DNA for the CDR3 is TGCAGTGCTCAAAGCGGGGGGGTAGCCAAAAACATTCAGTACTTC.

A few counts support this clonotype. The chain has TRBV12-3 or TRBV12-4 and TRBJ2-2; no reliable D call. This CDR3 contains 13 residues. Trimming took 7 bases from V and 6 from J, leaving 12 bases between them. The CDR3 region has the DNA TGTGCCAGCAAAGATCCCCTCGCCGGGGAGCTGTTTTTT. It codes for CASKDPLAGELFF.

This clonotype has at least ten counts. The V call is TRBV7-2, the J call TRBJ2-5; D ambiguous. Between the trimmed V and J ends, which lost 1 base and 3 bases, there was a span of 9 bases. The CDR3 is made up of 14 amino acids. From germline, CDR1 is SGHTA and CDR2 FQGNSA. The CDR3 coding sequence is TGTGCCAGCAGCTTAGTGGGCTACGAAGAGACCCAGTACTTC. Translating it yields CASSLVGYEETQYF.

The genes are TRBV7-3 and TRBJ2-3, with D tentatively TRBD1 (6 bases). Trimming pared 0 bases from V and 0 bases from J, leaving 10 bases between. The CDR3 runs to 16 residues. Germline V gives CDR1 SGHTA, CDR2 FQGTGA. The CDR3 sequence: CASSLTITGSTDTQYF. The CDR3 DNA reads TGTGCCAGCAGCTTAACAATAACAGGGAGCACAGATACGCAGTATTTT.

The V and J genes are TRBV5-6 and TRBJ1-2, with a tentative D call TRBD1 (6 bases). CDR1 is SGHDT, CDR2 YYEEEE, per germline. CDR3 length: 13 amino acids. The germline V and J ends were trimmed by 3 bases and 4 bases, with 10 bases remaining between them. In DNA, the CDR3 is TGTGCCAGCAGCTCGGACAGTACCTATGGCTACACCTTC. This translates into CASSSDSTYGYTF.

This clonotype showed up just a few times. The chain recombines TRBV4-3 with TRBJ1-3; weak D call: TRBD1 (6 bases). The CDR3 extends over 15 amino acids. V shed 2 bases and J shed 8 bases, with 16 bases lying between them. The germline gives CDR1 LGHNA, CDR2 YSLEER. The CDR3 sequence is CASSQQGQRADTIYF. As DNA, the CDR3 is TGCGCCAGCAGCCAACAAGGACAGCGGGCAGACACCATATATTTT.

V is TRBV2 and J is TRBJ2-1; 10 bases line up with TRBD1. CDR1 and CDR2 from the germline V gene are SNHLY and FYNNEI. Losses at the gene ends were 7 bases for V and 5 bases for J; bases not matched to a gene: 8. The length of the CDR3 is 15 residues. The CDR3 here is CASTHAGTGDNEQFF. CDR3 DNA: TGTGCCAGCACACATGCCGGGACAGGGGACAATGAGCAGTTCTTC. Combining the CDR3 with reference TRBV2 and TRBJ2-1 gives the whole variable domain EPEVTQTPSHQVTQMGQEVILRCVPISNHLYFYWYRQILGQKVEFLVSFYNNEISEKSEIFDDQFSVERPDGSNFTLKIRSTKLEDSAMYFCASTHAGTGDNEQFFGPGTRLTVL.

J is TRBJ2-2 and V is TRBV7-9, with 10 bases lining up with TRBD1. This CDR3 has 17 amino acids. CDR1 is SEHNR, CDR2 FQNEAQ, per germline (reference sequence). With V trimmed by 5 bases and J by 2 bases, 8 bases remained unmatched. The CDR3 reads CASSPDRGLENTGELFF. CDR3 DNA: TGTGCCAGCAGCCCCGACAGGGGGCTTGAAAACACCGGGGAGCTGTTTTTT.

This clonotype was detected a few times. The J gene is TRBJ1-4, the V gene TRBV5-1; D is perhaps TRBD1 (5 bases). Germline V gene data show CDR1 as SGHRS and CDR2 as YFSETQ. V shed 3 bases and J shed 1 base, with 7 bases lying between them. The CDR3 is made up of 14 amino acids. The CDR3: CASSSTGTNEKLFF. In DNA form, the CDR3 reads TGCGCCAGCAGCTCCACAGGAACTAATGAAAAACTGTTTTTT.